This T cell receptor beta chain was observed in a study of tumor-infiltrating lymphocytes in primary liver carcinoma. The wider study: Patients included men and women of 30 to 69 years. Maximum tumor diameters ranged from about 4 to 10 cm, stage T1-T3 N0M0.

Comments on this clonotype: Its antigen is not known.

The template, about 550 ng total RNA, yielded TCR beta cDNA made with a constant-region primer. It was through three nested multiplex PCR rounds of slightly modified ARM-PCR that TCR beta libraries arose. The opening two PCR rounds, roughly 11 cycles each, paired TRBV1-TRBV30 forward primers with a C-beta reverse primer. TCRdb reprocessed the multiplex PCR reads via MiXCR and lists one record per CDR3 protein. Of fewer than 350,000 distinct CDR3 sequences in the sample, around three fifths are singletons; the top ten hold roughly 6.5%. Trimming shortened V by 1 base and J by 2 bases, and 13 bases separated the two germline ends. The CDR3 consists of 15 residues. Looked up from germline, CDR1 is SGHDT and CDR2 is YYEEEE. Findings of the study overall: No comparison of CD4+ and CD8+ repertoires was made, since the samples were bulk unsorted.

Extraction also yielded germline DNA, while blood RNA was obtained from unsorted whole blood. The sequenced sample was peripheral blood. This receptor was obtained from a man aged 35 to 55 with primary liver carcinoma and hepatitis B virus infection. The chain joins TRBV5-6 to TRBJ2-7; a possible D gene is TRBD2 (5 bases). The CDR3 loop is CASSLFTEGPYEQYF. The CDR3 DNA is TGTGCCAGCAGCTTGTTCACAGAGGGTCCCTACGAGCAGTACTTC.